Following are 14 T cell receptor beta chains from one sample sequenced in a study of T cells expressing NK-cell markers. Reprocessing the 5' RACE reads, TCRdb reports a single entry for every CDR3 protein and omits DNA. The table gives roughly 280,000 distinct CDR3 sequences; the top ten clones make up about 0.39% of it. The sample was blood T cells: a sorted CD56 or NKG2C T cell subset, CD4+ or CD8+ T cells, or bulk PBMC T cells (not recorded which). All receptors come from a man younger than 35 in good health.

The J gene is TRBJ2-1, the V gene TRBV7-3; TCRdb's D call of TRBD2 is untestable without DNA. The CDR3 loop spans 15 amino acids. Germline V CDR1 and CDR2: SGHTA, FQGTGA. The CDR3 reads CASSHRLAGVNEQFF. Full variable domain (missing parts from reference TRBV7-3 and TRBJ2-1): GAGVSQTPSNKVTEKGKYVELRCDPISGHTALYWYRQSLGQGPEFLIYFQGTGAADDSGLPNDRFFAVRPEGSVSTLKIQRTERGDSAVYLCASSHRLAGVNEQFFGPGTRLTVL.

This CDR3 is CASSYWTRKDNEQFF. J is TRBJ2-1 and V is TRBV6-5. The CDR3 has 15 amino acids. From germline, CDR1 is MNHEY and CDR2 SVGAGI.

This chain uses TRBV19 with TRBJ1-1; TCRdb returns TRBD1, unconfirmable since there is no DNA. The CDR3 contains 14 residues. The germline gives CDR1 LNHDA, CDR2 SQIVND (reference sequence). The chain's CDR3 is CASSIPALGTEAFF.

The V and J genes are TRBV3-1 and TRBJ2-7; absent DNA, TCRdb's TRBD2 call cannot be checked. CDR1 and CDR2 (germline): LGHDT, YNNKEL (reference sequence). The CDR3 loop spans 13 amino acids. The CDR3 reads CASSPRTLGEQYF.

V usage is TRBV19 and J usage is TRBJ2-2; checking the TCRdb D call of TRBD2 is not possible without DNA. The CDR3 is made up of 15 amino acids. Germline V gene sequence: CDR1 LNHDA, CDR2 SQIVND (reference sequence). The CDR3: CASSIQPGPVGELFF.

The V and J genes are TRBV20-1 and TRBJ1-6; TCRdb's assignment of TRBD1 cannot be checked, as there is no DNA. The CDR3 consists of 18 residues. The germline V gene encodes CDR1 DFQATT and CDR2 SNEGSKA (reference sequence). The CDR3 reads CSAKETYRRGGVDSPLHF.

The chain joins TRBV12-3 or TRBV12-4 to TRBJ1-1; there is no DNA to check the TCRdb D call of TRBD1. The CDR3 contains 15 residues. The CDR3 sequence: CASSLMAGPDTEAFF.

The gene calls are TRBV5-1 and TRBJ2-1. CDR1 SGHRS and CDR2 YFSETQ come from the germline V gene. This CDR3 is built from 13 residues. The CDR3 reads CASSEWDFNEQFF.

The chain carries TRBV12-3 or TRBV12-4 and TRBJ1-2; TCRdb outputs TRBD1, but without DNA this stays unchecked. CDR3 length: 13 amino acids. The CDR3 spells CASSQTGLDGYTF.

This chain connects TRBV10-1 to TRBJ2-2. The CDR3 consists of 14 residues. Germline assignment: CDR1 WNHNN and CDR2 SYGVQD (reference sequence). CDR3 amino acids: CASSDVANTGELFF.

This chain's CDR3 is CASSSVLNPGGTDTQYF. The rearrangement uses TRBV7-3 and TRBJ2-3; TCRdb returns TRBD1, unconfirmable since there is no DNA. Germline CDR1 reads SGHTA; CDR2 reads FQGTGA. The CDR3 runs to 17 residues.

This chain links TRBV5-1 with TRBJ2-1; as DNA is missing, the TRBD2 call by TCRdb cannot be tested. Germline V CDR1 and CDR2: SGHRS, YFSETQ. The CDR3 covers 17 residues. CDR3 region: CASSPTAGTSGSSEQFF.

This CDR3 reads CASSFGVRGFCISGPQHF. The V gene is TRBV12-1, the J gene TRBJ1-5; TCRdb outputs TRBD1, but without DNA this stays unchecked. TRBV12-1 counts as a pseudogene. The CDR3 spans 18 residues.

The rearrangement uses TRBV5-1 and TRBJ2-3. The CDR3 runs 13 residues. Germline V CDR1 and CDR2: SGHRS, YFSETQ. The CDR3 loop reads CASSDGSTDTQYF.